This T cell receptor (beta chain) was identified during a study of OX40 agonist ivuxolimab in advanced cancers. Looking at the study overall: In this cohort, patients received ivuxolimab, an agonistic anti-OX40 (CD134) antibody. General study findings and limits: Averaged across samples, CD8+ T cells carried more expanded clones than CD4+ did. Blood T cells, both CD4+ and CD8+, expanded clonally by week 6 at 0.1 to 3.0 mg/kg.

Of note for this clone: Its cognate antigen is unknown.

This table comes from immunoSEQ multiplex PCR, and its TCRdb copy is limited to in-frame clones, with some not included. Among tens of thousands of clones listed, 80% to 90% were seen once. The V gene end was trimmed by 5 bases and the J gene end by 10 bases; junction bases not matched to a gene: 9. The CDR3 loop spans 14 amino acids. From germline, CDR1 is MNHNY and CDR2 SVGAGI (reference sequence). The clonotype comes from an adult with an advanced solid tumor such as melanoma, head and neck, liver or kidney cancer. This chain joins TRBV6-6 and TRBJ2-1, with 9 bases lining up with TRBD1. The sample in question was CD4+ or CD8+ T cells sorted from blood, obtained in a trial of the OX40 agonist ivuxolimab. Here the CDR3 reads CASSLPTGGGEQFF. CDR3 nucleotides: TGTGCCAGCAGTCTACCCACAGGGGGCGGAGAGCAGTTCTTC.